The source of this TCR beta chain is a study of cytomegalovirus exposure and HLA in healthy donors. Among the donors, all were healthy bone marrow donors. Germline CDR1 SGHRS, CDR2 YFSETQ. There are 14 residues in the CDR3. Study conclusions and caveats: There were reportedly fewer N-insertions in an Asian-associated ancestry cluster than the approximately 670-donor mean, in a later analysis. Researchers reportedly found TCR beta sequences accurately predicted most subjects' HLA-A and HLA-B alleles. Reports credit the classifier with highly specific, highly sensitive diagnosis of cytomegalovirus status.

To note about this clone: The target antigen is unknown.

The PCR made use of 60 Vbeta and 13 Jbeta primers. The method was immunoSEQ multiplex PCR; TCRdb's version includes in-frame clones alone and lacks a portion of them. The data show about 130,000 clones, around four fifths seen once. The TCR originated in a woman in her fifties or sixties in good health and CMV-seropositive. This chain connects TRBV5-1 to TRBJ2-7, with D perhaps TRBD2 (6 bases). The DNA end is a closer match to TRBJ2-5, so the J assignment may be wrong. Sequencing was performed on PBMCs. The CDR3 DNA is TGCGCCAGCAGCTACCACGGGAGCGCAGAGACCCAGTACTTC. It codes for CASSYHGSAETQYF.